Below are 2 T cell receptor beta chains sequenced from a single sample in a study of shared clonotypes between healthy human individuals. Sequencing was performed with immunoSEQ multiplex PCR; in TCRdb, only in-frame clones are kept and a portion is missing. The sample holds about 2.1 million clones, around 93% seen once. Positively selected for CCR7, the CD45RO-negative cells used as naive CD8 cells excluded terminally differentiated effector memory CD45RA+ cells. The source material was naive CD8+ T cells from PBMCs. These receptors all stem from a man younger than 35 in good health. Some clones in this sample may be carry-over from other donors' samples.

V usage is TRBV6-5 and J usage is TRBJ2-7; the D is unclear. The germline V gene has CDR1 MNHEY and CDR2 SVGAGI. This CDR3 has 14 amino acids. V was cut by 6 bases and J by 4 bases, with 16 bases left in between. The CDR3 spells CASSLTNSYYEQYF. DNA for the CDR3: TGTGCCAGCAGCCTGACAAATTCCTATTACGAGCAGTACTTC.

This clone was seen once. The V gene is TRBV7-3, the J gene TRBJ2-1; the D gene is possibly TRBD1 (5 bases). V gave up 6 bases and J gave up 0 bases, with 15 bases separating them. This CDR3 comprises 16 residues. Germline V gene lookup returns CDR1 SGHTA and CDR2 FQGTGA. Here the CDR3 DNA reads TGTGCCAGCAGGGGGTCTGGGCAGGGCTCCTACAATGAGCAGTTCTTC. Translated, it gives CASRGSGQGSYNEQFF.